A selection of T cell receptor beta chains follows, all from one sample in a study of T cell changes during pregnancy in multiple sclerosis. Some clones are missing from TCRdb's copy, which holds only in-frame ones; the method was immunoSEQ multiplex PCR. This repertoire shows about 23,000 clones, approximately 87% found once; its top ten account for about 7.4%. Here the sequenced sample was CD8+ T cells from peripheral blood mononuclear cells, taken before pregnancy. The receptors here all came from a female donor with multiple sclerosis, enrolled in a pregnancy study. Both conserved end residues are part of each CDR3. A D gene is named only where the DNA matches it firmly. The size entry is marked missing in some rows and otherwise reads once, few, many or a size class.

CDR3aa: CASSVSFLAGGPNNEQFF; CDR3nt: TGCGCCAGCAGCGTCTCCTTTTTAGCGGGAGGGCCAAACAATGAGCAGTTCTTC; d_gene: TRBD2; abundance: .; j_gene: TRBJ2-1; len: 18; v_gene: TRBV10-2
CDR3aa: CASRAGTALRRANVLTF; CDR3nt: TGTGCCAGCAGGGCCGGGACAGCCCTCCGGAGGGCCAACGTCCTGACTTTC; d_gene: TRBD1; abundance: .; j_gene: TRBJ2-6; len: 17; v_gene: TRBV7-9
CDR3aa: CASSIPTGVEEQYF; CDR3nt: TGTGCCAGCAGCATCCCGACCGGGGTGGAAGAGCAGTACTTC; d_gene: .; abundance: .; j_gene: TRBJ2-7; len: 14; v_gene: TRBV7-2
CDR3aa: CAWSVLEGTGQETQYF; CDR3nt: TGTGCCTGGAGTGTACTGGAGGGGACAGGCCAAGAGACCCAGTACTTC; d_gene: TRBD1; abundance: .; j_gene: TRBJ2-5; len: 16; v_gene: TRBV30
CDR3aa: CASSLALTTEQFF; CDR3nt: TGCGCCAGCAGCTTGGCGTTGACTACAGAGCAGTTCTTC; d_gene: .; abundance: .; j_gene: TRBJ2-1; len: 13; v_gene: TRBV5-1
CDR3aa: CASSEPGTSRDNEQFF; CDR3nt: TGCGCCAGCAGTGAGCCGGGGACTAGCAGGGACAATGAGCAGTTCTTC; d_gene: TRBD2; abundance: .; j_gene: TRBJ2-1; len: 16; v_gene: TRBV10-2
CDR3aa: CASRENGGENTEAFF; CDR3nt: TGCGCCAGCAGGGAGAACGGGGGTGAGAACACTGAAGCTTTCTTT; d_gene: .; abundance: once; j_gene: TRBJ1-1; len: 15; v_gene: TRBV23-1
CDR3aa: CASSLGPGTVAAFF; CDR3nt: TGTGCCAGCAGCTTAGGCCCAGGGACAGTGGCGGCTTTCTTT; d_gene: TRBD1; abundance: .; j_gene: TRBJ1-1; len: 14; v_gene: TRBV13
CDR3aa: CASSQDAGPLEQFF; CDR3nt: TGTGCCAGCAGCCAAGATGCGGGACCCCTTGAGCAGTTCTTC; d_gene: .; abundance: .; j_gene: TRBJ2-1; len: 14; v_gene: TRBV4-2
CDR3aa: CASSQDRGSYEQYF; CDR3nt: TGTGCCAGCAGCCAGGACAGGGGGTCCTACGAGCAGTACTTC; d_gene: TRBD1; abundance: .; j_gene: TRBJ2-7; len: 14; v_gene: TRBV7-6